This T cell receptor (beta chain) stems from a study of T cells in Graves' hyperthyroidism and ophthalmopathy. The authors took PBMCs from roughly 9.3 ml fresh peripheral blood. Amplification yielded TCR beta CDR3 regions, with RNA transcripts as the source. Using the HTBI primer set, a first-round RT-PCR was run on the TCR CDR3. MiXCR was run by TCRdb on the multiplex PCR reads, yielding one entry per CDR3 protein. Of over 300,000 distinct CDR3 sequences in the sample, more than 11% were seen once. This clonotype was found a few times. Germline CDR1 and CDR2: ENHRY and SYGVKD. V dropped 5 bases and J dropped 3 bases, with 10 bases sitting between them. This CDR3 region has 14 residues.

Input material: blood. This sequence was found in a woman aged 55-69 years with Graves' hyperthyroidism. The chain links TRBV10-3 to TRBJ2-2, with D tentatively TRBD2 (6 bases). CDR3 loop: CAISPSGDTGELFF. CDR3 bases: TGTGCCATCAGTCCCTCGGGGGACACCGGGGAGCTGTTTTTT.